This TCR beta chain was captured by sequencing in a study of T cell responses to AZD1222 COVID-19 vaccine. Germline V gives CDR1 SGHRS, CDR2 YFSETQ. The J segment lost 4 bases and the V segment lost 0 bases, leaving 2 bases of the junction unmatched. The CDR3 covers 14 residues. Method: immunoSEQ multiplex PCR; TCRdb's copy keeps in-frame clones and lacks some. Counted here are about 120,000 clones, 87% occurring once; the ten biggest clones make up around 7.5%. Worth noting for this clone: Its antigen is undetermined.

Findings of the study overall: Reports indicate that nearly half of spike-specific TCRs are directed at unmutated variant regions. Regions 160-218 and 743-854 dominated among vaccine-associated CD4 TCRs spanning spike. Spike-specific TCR breadth and depth rose after two AZD1222 doses. Clonal diversity may have been underestimated in mostly white British donors.

The chain is built from TRBV5-1 and TRBJ1-1; 8 bases line up with TRBD1. The receptor was derived from an adult in good health. The material was peripheral blood, obtained on day 0 of AZD1222 vaccination. CDR3 residues: CASSLDRGITEAFF. In DNA, the CDR3 is TGCGCCAGCAGCTTGGACAGGGGGATCACTGAAGCTTTCTTT.